This is a list of T cell receptor beta chains from one sample in a study of identical twins. One entry per CDR3 protein, called by TCRdb with MiXCR from the 5' RACE reads. This sample has more than 400,000 distinct CDR3 sequences; over 12% occur once, and the top ten carry nearly 0.45%. Separately, the same data were catalogued under a study of yellow fever vaccine responses in identical twins.

Sequences were obtained from CD4+ T cells sorted from blood. These receptors were obtained from a woman aged 18-29 years in good health. CDR3s include the opening cysteine and the closing phenylalanine or tryptophan. A D gene is named only where the DNA matches it firmly. Size is omitted from some rows. Given values are once, few, many or a class for expanded clones.

length	V	D	size	J	CDR3	DNA
13	TRBV12-3/TRBV12-4	TRBD2	NA	TRBJ2-7	CASSYGTSGSFYF	TGTGCCAGCAGTTATGGGACTAGCGGGAGTTTTTACTTC
15	TRBV18	TRBD1	few	TRBJ1-1	CASSDEDRVDTEAFF	TGTGCCAGCTCAGACGAAGACAGGGTTGACACTGAAGCTTTCTTT
14	TRBV2	TRBD2	few	TRBJ2-2	CASSEVTSGGELFF	TGTGCCAGCAGTGAGGTGACTAGCGGCGGGGAGCTGTTTTTT
13	TRBV4-1	NA	NA	TRBJ1-4	CASSLAGGEKLFF	TGCGCCAGCAGCCTGGCCGGAGGAGAAAAACTGTTTTTT
15	TRBV29-1	TRBD1	NA	TRBJ2-3	CSVYGQATSTDTQYF	TGCAGCGTTTACGGACAGGCCACTAGCACAGATACGCAGTATTTT
14	TRBV3-1	NA	once	TRBJ2-3	CASSQDLHRDTQYF	TGTGCCAGCAGCCAAGATCTCCATCGAGATACGCAGTATTTT
16	TRBV6-5	TRBD1	few	TRBJ1-1	CASSSGQGLMNTEAFF	TGTGCCAGCAGTTCAGGACAGGGGCTTATGAACACTGAAGCTTTCTTT
15	TRBV5-1	NA	NA	TRBJ2-1	CASSLLVAYRGEQFF	TGCGCCAGCAGCTTGTTAGTAGCTTATCGGGGTGAGCAGTTCTTC
17	TRBV6-5	NA	NA	TRBJ1-4	CASSYSLGQGRREKLFF	TGTGCCAGCAGTTACTCGTTGGGCCAGGGGAGGAGAGAAAAACTGTTTTTT
14	TRBV10-3	NA	many	TRBJ2-7	CAISELWGPYEQYF	TGTGCCATCAGTGAGCTCTGGGGGCCTTACGAGCAGTACTTC
12	TRBV12-3/TRBV12-4	TRBD1	few	TRBJ1-5	CASRTGRQPQHF	TGTGCCAGCAGGACAGGGCGACAGCCCCAGCATTTT
15	TRBV28	TRBD2	few	TRBJ2-7	CASSSAGTSGYEQYF	TGTGCCAGCAGTTCGGCGGGGACTAGCGGGTACGAGCAGTACTTC
13	TRBV6-1	NA	NA	TRBJ1-5	CASTGYSNQPQHF	TGTGCCAGCACCGGGTATAGCAATCAGCCCCAGCATTTT
14	TRBV27	TRBD2	few	TRBJ2-3	CASGPAGGPDTQYF	TGTGCCAGCGGCCCGGCGGGGGGCCCAGATACGCAGTATTTT
16	TRBV12-3/TRBV12-4	NA	NA	TRBJ2-1	CASSPEDGSSYNEQFF	TGTGCCAGCAGCCCTGAAGACGGGAGCTCCTACAATGAGCAGTTCTTC
15	TRBV2	NA	few	TRBJ2-2	CASSENRGNTGELFF	TGTGCCAGCAGTGAAAATCGGGGGAACACCGGGGAGCTGTTTTTT
13	TRBV20-1	TRBD2	few	TRBJ2-3	CSALAGVTDTQYF	TGCAGTGCTCTAGCGGGAGTCACAGATACGCAGTATTTT
16	TRBV4-1	NA	many	TRBJ2-5	CASSQESRPVGETQYF	TGCGCCAGCAGCCAAGAGTCCAGACCAGTGGGCGAGACCCAGTACTTC
16	TRBV4-2	TRBD2	NA	TRBJ2-3	CASSHDGAGITDTQYF	TGTGCCAGCAGCCATGATGGAGCGGGGATCACAGATACGCAGTATTTT
17	TRBV7-9	TRBD2	NA	TRBJ2-7	CASSTRPTGGFYYEQYF	TGTGCCAGCAGCACCCGCCCGACGGGGGGATTTTACTACGAGCAGTACTTC
20	TRBV15	TRBD2	NA	TRBJ2-1	CATSGTPGLAGVRPYNEQFF	TGTGCCACCAGCGGGACTCCGGGACTAGCGGGAGTACGCCCCTACAATGAGCAGTTCTTC
15	TRBV7-2	TRBD2	many	TRBJ2-3	CASSPGVAGADTQYF	TGTGCCAGCAGCCCTGGAGTAGCGGGGGCAGATACGCAGTATTTT
16	TRBV12-3/TRBV12-4	NA	NA	TRBJ2-3	CASSFGRQENTDTQYF	TGTGCCAGCAGTTTTGGTAGGCAGGAGAACACAGATACGCAGTATTTT
14	TRBV10-3	NA	few	TRBJ1-1	CAISERAEETEAFF	TGTGCCATCAGTGAGAGGGCGGAGGAAACTGAAGCTTTCTTT
15	TRBV12-3/TRBV12-4	TRBD2	few	TRBJ2-2	CASSSLAGGTGELFF	TGTGCCAGCAGTTCTCTAGCGGGAGGCACCGGGGAGCTGTTTTTT
16	TRBV5-1	NA	NA	TRBJ2-4	CASSLPARESKNIQYF	TGCGCCAGCAGCCTACCGGCAAGGGAATCCAAAAACATTCAGTACTTC
14	TRBV20-1	TRBD2	few	TRBJ2-2	CSASGGANTGELFF	TGCAGTGCGAGCGGGGGCGCGAACACCGGGGAGCTGTTTTTT
15	TRBV15	TRBD2	few	TRBJ2-5	CATSRVASGQETQYF	TGTGCCACCAGCAGAGTCGCTAGCGGACAAGAGACCCAGTACTTC
14	TRBV3-1	TRBD1	few	TRBJ1-2	CASSPARQGNGYTF	TGTGCCAGCAGCCCGGCCCGACAGGGGAATGGCTACACCTTC
15	TRBV7-9	NA	many	TRBJ2-5	CASSLAGGLQETQYF	TGTGCCAGCAGCTTAGCGGGAGGCCTCCAAGAGACCCAGTACTTC
16	TRBV6-5	NA	few	TRBJ2-2	CASSYRVGANTGELFF	TGTGCCAGCAGTTACCGGGTCGGGGCGAACACCGGGGAGCTGTTTTTT
13	TRBV5-8	NA	few	TRBJ2-1	CASNRGRGDEQFF	TGTGCCAGCAATCGGGGGAGAGGGGATGAGCAGTTCTTC
14	TRBV11-1	TRBD2	few	TRBJ2-1	CASSQAGAYNEQFF	TGTGCCAGCAGCCAAGCGGGGGCCTACAATGAGCAGTTCTTC
16	TRBV29-1	TRBD2	NA	TRBJ2-1	CSVGSSRGGLYNEQFF	TGCAGCGTTGGGAGTTCGCGGGGGGGACTATACAATGAGCAGTTCTTC
14	TRBV6-1	NA	many	TRBJ2-1	CASSFADPYNEQFF	TGTGCCAGCAGCTTCGCGGACCCCTACAATGAGCAGTTCTTC
15	TRBV2	NA	NA	TRBJ1-4	CASSPEVGERQKLFF	TGTGCCAGCAGCCCCGAGGTAGGGGAGCGGCAAAAACTGTTTTTT